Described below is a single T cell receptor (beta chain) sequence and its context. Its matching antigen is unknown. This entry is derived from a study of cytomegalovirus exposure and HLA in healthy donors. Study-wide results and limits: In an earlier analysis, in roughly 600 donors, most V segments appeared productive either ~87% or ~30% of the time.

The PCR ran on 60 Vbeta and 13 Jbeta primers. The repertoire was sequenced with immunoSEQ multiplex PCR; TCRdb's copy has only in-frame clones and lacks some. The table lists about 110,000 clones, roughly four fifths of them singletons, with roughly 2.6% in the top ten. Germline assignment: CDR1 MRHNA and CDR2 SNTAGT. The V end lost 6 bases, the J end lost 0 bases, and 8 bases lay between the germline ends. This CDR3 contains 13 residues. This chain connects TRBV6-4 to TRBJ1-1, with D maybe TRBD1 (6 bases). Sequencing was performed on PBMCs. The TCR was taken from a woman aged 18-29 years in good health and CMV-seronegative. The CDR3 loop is CASSGQMNTEAFF. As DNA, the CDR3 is TGTGCCAGCAGCGGACAGATGAACACTGAAGCTTTCTTT.